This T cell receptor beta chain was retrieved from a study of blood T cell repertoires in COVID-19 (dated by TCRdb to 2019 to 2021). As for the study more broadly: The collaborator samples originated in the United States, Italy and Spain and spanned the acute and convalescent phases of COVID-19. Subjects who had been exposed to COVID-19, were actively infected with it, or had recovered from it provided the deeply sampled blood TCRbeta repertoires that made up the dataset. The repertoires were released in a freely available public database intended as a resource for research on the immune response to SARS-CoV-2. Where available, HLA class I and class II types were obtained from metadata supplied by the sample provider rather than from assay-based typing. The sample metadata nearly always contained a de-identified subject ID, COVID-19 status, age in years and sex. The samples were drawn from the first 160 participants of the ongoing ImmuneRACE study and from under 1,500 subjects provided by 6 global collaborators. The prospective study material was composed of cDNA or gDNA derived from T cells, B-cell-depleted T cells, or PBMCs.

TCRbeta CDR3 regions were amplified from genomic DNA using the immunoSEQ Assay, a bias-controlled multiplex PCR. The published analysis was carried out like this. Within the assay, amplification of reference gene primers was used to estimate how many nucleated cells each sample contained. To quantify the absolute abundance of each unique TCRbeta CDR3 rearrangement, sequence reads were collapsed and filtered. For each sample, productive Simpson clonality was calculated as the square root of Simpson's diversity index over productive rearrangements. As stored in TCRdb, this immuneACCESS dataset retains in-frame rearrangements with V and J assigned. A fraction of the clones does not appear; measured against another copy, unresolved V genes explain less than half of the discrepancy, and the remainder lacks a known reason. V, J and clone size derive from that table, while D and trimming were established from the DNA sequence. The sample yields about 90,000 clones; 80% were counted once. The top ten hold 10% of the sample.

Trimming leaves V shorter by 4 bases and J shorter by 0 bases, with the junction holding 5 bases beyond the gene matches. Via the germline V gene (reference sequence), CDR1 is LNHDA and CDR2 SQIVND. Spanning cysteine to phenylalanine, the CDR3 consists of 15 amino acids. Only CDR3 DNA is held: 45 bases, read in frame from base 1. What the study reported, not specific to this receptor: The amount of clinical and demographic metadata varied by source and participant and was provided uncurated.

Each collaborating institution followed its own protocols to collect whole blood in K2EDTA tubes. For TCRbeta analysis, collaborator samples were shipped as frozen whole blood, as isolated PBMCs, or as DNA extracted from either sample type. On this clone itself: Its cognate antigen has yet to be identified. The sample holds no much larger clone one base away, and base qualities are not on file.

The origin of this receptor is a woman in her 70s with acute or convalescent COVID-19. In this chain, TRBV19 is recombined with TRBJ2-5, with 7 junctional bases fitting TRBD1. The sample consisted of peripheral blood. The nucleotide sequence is TGTGCCAGTAGTACGGGACAGATGTACCAAGAGACCCAGTACTTC. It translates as CASSTGQMYQETQYF.